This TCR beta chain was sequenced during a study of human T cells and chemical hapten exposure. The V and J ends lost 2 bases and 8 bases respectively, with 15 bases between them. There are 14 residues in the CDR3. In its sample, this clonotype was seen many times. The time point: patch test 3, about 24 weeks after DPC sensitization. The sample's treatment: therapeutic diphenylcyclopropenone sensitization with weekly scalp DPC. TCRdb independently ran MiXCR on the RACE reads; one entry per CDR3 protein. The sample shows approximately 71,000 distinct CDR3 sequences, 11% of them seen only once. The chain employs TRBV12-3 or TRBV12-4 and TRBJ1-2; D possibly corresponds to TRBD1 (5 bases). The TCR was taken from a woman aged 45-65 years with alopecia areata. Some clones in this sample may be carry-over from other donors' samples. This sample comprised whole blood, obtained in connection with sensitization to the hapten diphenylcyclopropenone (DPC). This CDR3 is CASSLMRQGGGYTF. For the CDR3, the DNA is TGTGCCAGCAGTTTAATGCGGCAGGGAGGCGGCTACACCTTC.